This entry lists 4 T cell receptor beta chains sequenced from one sample in a study of blood T cell repertoires in COVID-19. Sequencing was performed with immunoSEQ multiplex PCR; in TCRdb, only in-frame clones are kept and a portion is missing. The data hold under 100,000 clones, with roughly four fifths observed a single time. The specimen sequenced was peripheral blood. Every receptor here comes from a woman in her seventies with acute or convalescent COVID-19.

The gene calls are TRBV30 and TRBJ2-5, with 9 bases fitting TRBD1. After removal of 1 base from V and 5 bases from J, the junction contained 5 bases not matched to a gene. Germline CDR1 reads GTSNPN; CDR2 reads SVGIG (reference sequence). This CDR3 contains 14 residues. For the CDR3, the DNA is TGTGCCTGGAGTGAAACAGGGGGCGTGGAGACCCAGTACTTC. It codes for CAWSETGGVETQYF.

The rearrangement uses TRBV10-3 and TRBJ2-7; 11 bases are a match to TRBD1. Germline values: CDR1 ENHRY, CDR2 SYGVKD. Losses at the gene ends were 2 bases for V and 3 bases for J; bases not matched to a gene: 6. This CDR3 is 16 amino acids long. DNA for the CDR3: TGTGCCATCAGTGAGACCGGGACAGGGGGTATCTACGAGCAGTACTTC. Its translation is CAISETGTGGIYEQYF.

This clone was counted once. The chain couples TRBV7-9 to TRBJ1-2; 8 bases are a match to TRBD1. The germline gives CDR1 SEHNR, CDR2 FQNEAQ (reference sequence). V shed 1 base, J shed 8 bases, and the junction held 6 bases outside the gene matches. The CDR3 totals 14 residues. CDR3 sequence reads: CASSLGQGALGYTF. The CDR3 nucleotides are TGTGCCAGCAGCTTAGGGCAGGGGGCGCTCGGCTACACCTTC.

The chain uses TRBV19 and TRBJ1-2; 7 bases match TRBD1. Trimming cost V 3 bases and J 2 bases; bases outside gene matches: 3. This CDR3 comprises 14 residues. The germline CDR1 and CDR2 sequences are LNHDA and SQIVND (reference sequence). CDR3 sequence reads: CASSMPGQNYGYTF. CDR3 nucleotides: TGTGCCAGTAGTATGCCGGGACAGAACTATGGCTACACCTTC.